These 15 T cell receptor beta chains were sequenced from one sample in a study of shared clonotypes between healthy human individuals. Sequenced by immunoSEQ multiplex PCR; TCRdb stores in-frame clones only, minus some. The sample shows around 370,000 clones, 95% to 97% of them seen only once. Material: memory CD8+ T cells sorted from blood. This sample's subset: CD45RO+ cells pooled with CCR7-negative TemRA cells. These receptors all stem from a man between 25 and 39 years old in good health.

The genes are TRBV5-6 and TRBJ2-3, with D possibly being TRBD2 (5 bases). Trimming took off 4 bases at V and 15 bases at J, with 21 bases between the two ends. The germline V gene encodes CDR1 SGHDT and CDR2 YYEEEE. The CDR3 has 13 residues. CDR3 nucleotides: TGTGCCAGCAGCGGAAGAGGACTCCCGGCAGGATATTTT. This translates into CASSGRGLPAGYF.

This clone has more than one count but fewer than ten. The rearrangement uses TRBV9 and TRBJ1-3; TRBD1 agrees at 7 bases. Germline V gives CDR1 SGDLS, CDR2 YYNGEE. CDR3 length equals 18 residues. Trimming cost V 3 bases and J 0 bases; bases outside gene matches: 12. The CDR3 protein is CASSGSGTALLSGNTIYF. The DNA for the CDR3 is TGTGCCAGCAGCGGCTCCGGGACAGCCTTGCTCTCTGGAAACACCATATATTTT.

Note on this clone: The same CDR3 also results from other DNA sequences found in this sample. J is TRBJ1-2 and V is TRBV20-1; D uncertain. The CDR3 runs to 11 residues. Trimming removed 3 bases at V and 3 bases at J, with 5 bases between. Looked up from germline, CDR1 is DFQATT and CDR2 is SNEGSKA (reference sequence). CDR3 coding DNA: TGCAGTGCTAGTCGCGACTATGGCTACACCTTC. Translation: CSASRDYGYTF.

The V call is TRBV6-5, the J call TRBJ2-1, with 7 bases fitting TRBD1. There are 15 residues in the CDR3. Trimming at V came to 4 bases and at J to 4 bases, leaving 7 bases not matched to a gene. The V gene's germline CDR1 is MNHEY and CDR2 SVGAGI. The CDR3 spells CASSLTGAYYNEQFF. In DNA form, the CDR3 reads TGTGCCAGCAGTTTAACAGGGGCTTATTACAATGAGCAGTTCTTC.

V gene TRBV27 combines with J gene TRBJ2-6; D unresolved. CDR3 length: 18 residues. V was clipped by 0 bases and J by 2 bases, with 14 bases between them. Germline V gene data show CDR1 as MNHEY and CDR2 as SMNVEV (reference sequence). The CDR3 nucleotides read TGTGCCAGCAGTTTATCGCCCGGGTACGGGCCTGGGGCCAACGTCCTGACTTTC. Translation: CASSLSPGYGPGANVLTF.

This CDR3 reads CAISDSGHEQYF. Written as DNA, the CDR3 is TGTGCCATTTCTGATAGCGGGCACGAGCAGTACTTC. J is TRBJ2-7 and V is TRBV10-3, with TRBD2 matching 7 bases. CDR1 ENHRY and CDR2 SYGVKD come from the germline V gene. Losses at the gene ends were 9 bases for V and 5 bases for J; bases not matched to a gene: 7. The CDR3 consists of 12 residues.

The chain combines TRBV27 with TRBJ2-7, with a weak D call TRBD2 (6 bases). Germline V CDR1 and CDR2: MNHEY, SMNVEV (reference sequence). V was clipped by 3 bases and J by 3 bases, with 15 bases between them. The CDR3 extends over 15 amino acids. CDR3 region: CASSFRGSGYYEQYF. The CDR3 nucleotides read TGTGCCAGCAGTTTCCGGGGGTCAGGTTACTACGAGCAGTACTTC.

V is TRBV4-1 and J is TRBJ2-3; possibly TRBD2 for D (5 bases). This CDR3 is built from 15 residues. Germline CDR1 MGHRA, CDR2 YSYEKL. V lost 1 base and J lost 0, with 8 bases in between. CDR3 sequence: CASSQVGGSTDTQYF. The CDR3 DNA reads as TGCGCCAGCAGCCAAGTGGGCGGGAGCACAGATACGCAGTATTTT.

The chain links TRBV7-6 to TRBJ2-2; 7 bases fit TRBD1. The ends lost 1 base at V and 0 bases at J; junction bases unmatched: 2. This CDR3 has 16 residues. Germline CDR1 and CDR2: SGHVS and FNYEAQ. The CDR3 DNA reads as TGTGCCAGCAGCTTAGGCCAGGGGGCGAACACCGGGGAGCTGTTTTTT. This sequence encodes CASSLGQGANTGELFF.

The V and J genes are TRBV6-5 and TRBJ1-2, with D perhaps matching TRBD1 (6 bases). The CDR3 contains 13 residues. V gave up 5 bases and J gave up 2 bases, with 9 bases separating them. Germline V gene sequence: CDR1 MNHEY, CDR2 SVGAGI. The CDR3 spells CASSRQENYGYTF. In DNA, the CDR3 is TGTGCCAGCAGTCGACAGGAGAACTATGGCTACACCTTC.

This sequence joins TRBV11-2 and TRBJ1-1; tentatively, D is TRBD1 (5 bases). The CDR3 length is 15 residues. Germline assignment: CDR1 SGHAT and CDR2 FQNNGV. V shed 0 bases and J shed 5 bases, with 13 bases lying between them. CDR3 DNA: TGTGCCAGCAGCTTAGACAGACGTCGGGGGACTGAAGCTTTCTTT. It yields the protein CASSLDRRRGTEAFF.

V gene TRBV6-1 combines with J gene TRBJ2-7; perhaps TRBD1 as D (5 bases). The CDR3 runs to 15 residues. The germline V and J ends were trimmed by 6 bases and 0 bases, with 15 bases remaining between them. Germline CDR1 and CDR2: MNHNS and SASEGT. CDR3 sequence reads: CASSETGYGSYEQYF. The CDR3 coding sequence is TGTGCCAGCAGCGAAACAGGTTACGGCTCCTACGAGCAGTACTTC.

This chain links TRBV5-6 with TRBJ2-5, with 10 bases aligning to TRBD2. The CDR3 is made up of 16 amino acids. Germline-derived CDR1 and CDR2 are SGHDT and YYEEEE. Unmatched junction bases numbered 9, after V lost 2 bases and J lost 5 bases. The CDR3 spells CASSLGLAGDEETQYF. Here the CDR3 DNA reads TGTGCCAGCAGCTTAGGCCTAGCGGGAGATGAGGAGACCCAGTACTTC.

The rearrangement links TRBV14 to TRBJ2-3; possible D gene TRBD2, 6 bases. CDR3 length: 15 residues. Germline CDR1 SGHDN, CDR2 FVKESK. V lost 7 bases to trimming and J lost 3 bases, with 17 bases between them. CDR3: CASTRGGGNTDTQYF. The CDR3 nucleotides read TGTGCCAGCACCCGAGGTGGGGGGAATACAGATACGCAGTATTTT.

This clone was picked up a small number of times. This chain uses TRBV27 with TRBJ1-1, with a tentative D call TRBD1 (6 bases). Germline assignment: CDR1 MNHEY and CDR2 SMNVEV (reference sequence). The CDR3 is 13 residues long. Trimming removed 5 bases from V and 1 base from J, with 8 bases in between. The CDR3 bases are TGTGCCAGCAGTACAGGGTGGAACACTGAAGCTTTCTTT. Amino acids: CASSTGWNTEAFF.